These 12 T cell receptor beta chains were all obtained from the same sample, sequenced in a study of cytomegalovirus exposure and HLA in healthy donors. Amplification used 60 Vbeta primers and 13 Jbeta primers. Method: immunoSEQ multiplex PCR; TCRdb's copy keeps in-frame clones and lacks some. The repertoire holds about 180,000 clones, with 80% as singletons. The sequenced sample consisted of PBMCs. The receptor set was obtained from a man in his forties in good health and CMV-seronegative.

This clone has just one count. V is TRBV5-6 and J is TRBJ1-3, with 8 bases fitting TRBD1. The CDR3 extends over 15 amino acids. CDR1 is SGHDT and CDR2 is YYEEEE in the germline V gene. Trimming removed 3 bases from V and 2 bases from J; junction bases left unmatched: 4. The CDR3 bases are TGTGCCAGCAGCTCAACAGGGGGACCTGGAAACACCATATATTTT. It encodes CASSSTGGPGNTIYF.

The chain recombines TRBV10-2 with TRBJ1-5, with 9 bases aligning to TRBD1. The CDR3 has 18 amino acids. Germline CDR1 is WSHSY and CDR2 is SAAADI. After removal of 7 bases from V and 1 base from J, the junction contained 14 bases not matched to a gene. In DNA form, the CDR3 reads TGCGCCAGCATAAAGTCGAACAGGGGGCTTGGAAGCAATCAGCCCCAGCATTTT. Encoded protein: CASIKSNRGLGSNQPQHF.

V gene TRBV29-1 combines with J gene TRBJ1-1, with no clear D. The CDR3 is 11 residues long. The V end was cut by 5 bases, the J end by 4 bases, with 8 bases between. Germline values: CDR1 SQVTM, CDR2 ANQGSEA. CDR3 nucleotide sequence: TGCAGCGTTAGTGAGGTCACTGAAGCTTTCTTT. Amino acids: CSVSEVTEAFF.

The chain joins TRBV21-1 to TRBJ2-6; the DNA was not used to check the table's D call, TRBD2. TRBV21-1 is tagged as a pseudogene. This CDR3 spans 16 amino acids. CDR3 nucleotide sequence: TGTGCCAGCAGCAAAGACGGGGGGTCAGGGGCCAACGTCCTGACTTTC. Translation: CASSKDGGSGANVLTF.

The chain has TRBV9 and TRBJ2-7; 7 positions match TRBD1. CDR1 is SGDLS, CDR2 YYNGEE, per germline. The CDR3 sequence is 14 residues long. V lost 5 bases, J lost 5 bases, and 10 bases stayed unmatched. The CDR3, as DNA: TGTGCCAGCAGTACCGGGACAGCGCAAAACGAGCAGTACTTC. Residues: CASSTGTAQNEQYF.

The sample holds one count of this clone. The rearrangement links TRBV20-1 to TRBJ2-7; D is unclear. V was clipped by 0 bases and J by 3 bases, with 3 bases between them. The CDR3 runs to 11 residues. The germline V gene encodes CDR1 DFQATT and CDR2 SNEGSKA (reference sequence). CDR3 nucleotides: TGCAGTGCTAGAGACTACTACGAGCAGTACTTC. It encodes CSARDYYEQYF.

The CDR3 DNA reads TGTGCCAGCAGCCAAGGGGCTTCCGGGGAGCTGTTTTTT. Amino acids: CASSQGASGELFF. The chain carries TRBV13 and TRBJ2-2; tentatively, D is TRBD1 (5 bases). Trimming shortened V by 5 bases and J by 6 bases, and 10 bases separated the two germline ends. The CDR3 is 13 amino acids. The germline V gene has CDR1 PRHDT and CDR2 FYEKMQ (reference sequence).

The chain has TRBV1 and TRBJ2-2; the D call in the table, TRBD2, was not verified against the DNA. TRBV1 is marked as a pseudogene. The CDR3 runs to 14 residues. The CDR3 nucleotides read TGCACCAGCACCCCGGGACTAACGACCGGGGAGCTGTTTTTT. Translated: CTSTPGLTTGELFF.

In DNA form, the CDR3 reads TGTGCCAGCGCTCGCGAAGGCAGGGGGGAGCTGTTTTTT. This encodes CASAREGRGELFF. The chain has TRBV7-3 and TRBJ2-2; D unresolved. V lost 8 bases and J lost 8, with 15 bases in between. Germline V lookup: CDR1 SGHTA, CDR2 FQGTGA. The CDR3 is 13 amino acids.

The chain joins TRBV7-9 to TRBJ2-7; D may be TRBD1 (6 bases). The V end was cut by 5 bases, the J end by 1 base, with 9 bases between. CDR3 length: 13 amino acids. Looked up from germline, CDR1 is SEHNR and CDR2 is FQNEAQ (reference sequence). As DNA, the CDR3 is TGTGCCAGCAGCCGGGACACTTCCTACGAGCAGTACTTC. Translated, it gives CASSRDTSYEQYF.

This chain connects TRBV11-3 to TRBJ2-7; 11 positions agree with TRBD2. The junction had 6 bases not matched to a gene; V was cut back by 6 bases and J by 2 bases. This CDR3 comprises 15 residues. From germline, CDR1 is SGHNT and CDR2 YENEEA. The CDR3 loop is CASRAGLAGAYEQYF. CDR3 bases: TGTGCCAGCAGAGCCGGACTAGCGGGTGCCTACGAGCAGTACTTC. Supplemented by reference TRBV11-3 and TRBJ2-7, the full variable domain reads EAGVVQSPRYKIIEKKQPVAFWCNPISGHNTLYWYLQNLGQGPELLIRYENEEAVDDSQLPKDRFSAERLKGVDSTLKIQPAELGDSAVYLCASRAGLAGAYEQYFGPGTRLTVT.

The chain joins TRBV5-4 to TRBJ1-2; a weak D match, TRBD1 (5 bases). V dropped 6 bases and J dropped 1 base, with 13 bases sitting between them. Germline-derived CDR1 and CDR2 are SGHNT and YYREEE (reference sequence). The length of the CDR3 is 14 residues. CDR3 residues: CASTPGGSNYGYTF. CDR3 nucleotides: TGTGCCAGCACCCCGGGGGGGAGTAACTATGGCTACACCTTC. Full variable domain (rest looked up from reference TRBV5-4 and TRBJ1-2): ETGVTQSPTHLIKTRGQQVTLRCSSQSGHNTVSWYQQALGQGPQFIFQYYREEENGRGNFPPRFSGLQFPNYSSELNVNALELDDSALYLCASTPGGSNYGYTFGSGTRLTVV.